Listed below are T cell receptor beta chains from one sample, sequenced in a study of CD8 T cells in Susac syndrome. TCRdb itself ran the immunoSEQ multiplex PCR reads through MiXCR, one entry per CDR3 protein. The sample shows around 200,000 distinct CDR3 sequences, approximately 94% of them seen only once. The sample consisted of CD4+ T cells from PBMCs. The receptors were gathered from a human donor with Susac syndrome. Each CDR3 is given with its conserved first and last residue. The order of the fields is D gene, V gene, J gene, clone size, CDR3 protein, CDR3 DNA. D genes are given only for firm matches. Expanded clones are given a class, and other clones once, few, many or no size at all.

D: NA; V: TRBV3-1; J: TRBJ2-5; size: NA; CDR3: CASSQDQVETQYF; DNA: TGTGCCAGCAGCCAAGACCAGGTGGAGACCCAGTACTTC
D: NA; V: TRBV7-2; J: TRBJ1-4; size: NA; CDR3: CASTLGSRSEKLFF; DNA: TGTGCCAGCACCCTAGGCTCCCGAAGTGAAAAACTGTTTTTT
D: NA; V: TRBV7-3; J: TRBJ1-2; size: once; CDR3: CASSFIGGTNYGYTF; DNA: TGTGCCAGCAGCTTTATTGGGGGAACTAACTATGGCTACACCTTC
D: NA; V: TRBV30; J: TRBJ2-7; size: NA; CDR3: CAWSRTGGQSFEQYF; DNA: TGTGCCTGGAGTCGTACCGGGGGACAGAGTTTCGAGCAGTACTTC
D: NA; V: TRBV12-3/TRBV12-4; J: TRBJ1-1; size: NA; CDR3: CASRPTENTEAFF; DNA: TGTGCCAGCAGACCGACAGAGAACACTGAAGCTTTCTTT
D: NA; V: TRBV7-2; J: TRBJ1-4; size: NA; CDR3: CASSLEFGSTNEKLFF; DNA: TGTGCCAGCAGCTTAGAATTCGGCTCAACTAATGAAAAACTGTTTTTT
D: TRBD1; V: TRBV12-3/TRBV12-4; J: TRBJ1-6; size: NA; CDR3: CASSRGQGHSPLHF; DNA: TGTGCCAGCAGTCGCGGACAGGGTCATTCACCCCTCCACTTT
D: TRBD1; V: TRBV5-4; J: TRBJ1-1; size: NA; CDR3: CASMSLRDRGRGEAFF; DNA: TGTGCCAGCATGTCATTGAGGGACAGGGGTAGAGGTGAAGCTTTCTTT
D: NA; V: TRBV12-3/TRBV12-4; J: TRBJ2-7; size: NA; CDR3: CASSLGLLNYEQYF; DNA: TGTGCCAGCAGTTTAGGACTCTTGAACTACGAGCAGTACTTC
D: NA; V: TRBV6-5; J: TRBJ2-3; size: NA; CDR3: CASSYSRWPNAPDTQYF; DNA: TGTGCCAGCAGTTACTCGAGGTGGCCCAATGCCCCAGATACGCAGTATTTT
D: TRBD1; V: TRBV20-1; J: TRBJ2-7; size: NA; CDR3: CSASDRGNEQYF; DNA: TGCAGTGCTTCCGACAGGGGGAACGAGCAGTACTTC
D: TRBD1; V: TRBV27; J: TRBJ1-1; size: NA; CDR3: CASSRQGWMNTEAFF; DNA: TGTGCCAGCAGTCGACAGGGGTGGATGAACACTGAAGCTTTCTTT
D: TRBD2; V: TRBV11-1; J: TRBJ2-1; size: NA; CDR3: CASSLSGTSGESSYNEQFF; DNA: TGTGCCAGCAGCTTATCCGGGACTAGCGGGGAGAGCTCCTACAATGAGCAGTTCTTC
D: NA; V: TRBV28; J: TRBJ2-7; size: NA; CDR3: CASRSGGPYEQYF; DNA: TGTGCCAGCCGGTCCGGGGGACCCTACGAGCAGTACTTC
D: TRBD1; V: TRBV5-1; J: TRBJ2-5; size: NA; CDR3: CASSSFRGPEIETQYF; DNA: TGCGCCAGCAGCTCCTTCAGGGGGCCTGAAATAGAGACCCAGTACTTC
D: TRBD1; V: TRBV29-1; J: TRBJ2-3; size: NA; CDR3: CSVHNSGTGDGTDTQYF; DNA: TGCAGCGTTCACAATTCCGGGACAGGGGACGGCACAGATACGCAGTATTTT
D: NA; V: TRBV6-5; J: TRBJ1-1; size: NA; CDR3: CASSYSSGAMNTEAFF; DNA: TGTGCCAGCAGTTACTCCAGTGGAGCGATGAACACTGAAGCTTTCTTT
D: NA; V: TRBV29-1; J: TRBJ2-3; size: NA; CDR3: CSGGDPGNTQYF; DNA: TGCAGCGGTGGAGACCCTGGTAATACGCAGTATTTT
D: NA; V: TRBV6-2/TRBV6-3; J: TRBJ2-5; size: NA; CDR3: CASSYSAGHTQETQYF; DNA: TGTGCCAGCAGTTACAGCGCGGGACACACCCAAGAGACCCAGTACTTC